The rows below give T cell receptor beta chains drawn from one sample of a study of Ad26.COV2.S vaccination and SARS-CoV-2 variants. The assay was immunoSEQ multiplex PCR, and TCRdb's table has in-frame clones only and misses some. The data show hundreds of thousands of clones, with about 89% seen just once and about 3.1% held by the top ten. Specimen: peripheral blood, collected in a trial of Ad26.COV2.S vaccine versus placebo. The origin of the receptors is a person aged 18-65 years who received the Ad26.COV2.S COVID-19 vaccine or a placebo. The conserved cysteine and the conserved F or W are not part of the CDR3 here. Expanded clones get a size class; other rows say once, few or many, or leave the size out.

clone_size | cdr3_length | v_call | cdr3_aa
NA | 11 | TRBV5-5 | ASSLISDYGYT
NA | 13 | TRBV4-1 | ASSQGAGLAYEQY
few | 16 | TRBV7-9 | ASSWETSGRGSKNIQY
NA | 10 | TRBV3-1/TRBV3-2 | ASSQVIGELH
NA | 10 | TRBV12-3/TRBV12-4 | ASRGTDQPQH
NA | 14 | TRBV7-9 | ASSLLGLGSTDTQY
NA | 11 | TRBV28 | ASKQGGQETQY
once | 10 | TRBV30 | AWSGDGGGYT
NA | 13 | TRBV6-5 | ASSYRPDRVYEQY
NA | 12 | TRBV5-1 | ASSSGGQSYEQY
once | 9 | TRBV5-1 | ASSLQETQY
NA | 13 | TRBV5-1 | ASSLVTGGSYEQY
NA | 14 | TRBV15 | ATSRTYSATNEKLF
NA | 11 | TRBV12-5 | ASGLGEKGGYT
NA | 12 | TRBV11-2 | ASSLLTYNSPLH
NA | 12 | TRBV20-1 | SASQTGEFYGYT
NA | 16 | TRBV6-2/TRBV6-3 | ASSYDSGRPYSTDTQY
NA | 10 | TRBV7-9 | ASSLVPYEQY
NA | 12 | TRBV4-1 | ASSQEPGFYGYT
NA | 13 | TRBV5-6 | ASTLLGDSRETQY
NA | 13 | TRBV10-2 | ASTPWGASTDTQY
once | 12 | TRBV9 | ASSVRHQGDTQY
NA | 12 | TRBV14 | ASSPYRETYEQY
NA | 12 | TRBV10-3 | AISESRSTDTQY
NA | 11 | TRBV5-6 | ASSSIMNTEAF
NA | 11 | TRBV19 | ASSGTGVSPLH
once | 16 | TRBV9 | ASSVVGPGHPRNYGYT
NA | 14 | TRBV7-2 | ASSPLRGGWSETQY
NA | 12 | TRBV11-3 | ASSVRVGTGELF
NA | 13 | TRBV7-6 | ASSFSILTSYEQY
NA | 10 | TRBV30 | AWRIGYNEQF
NA | 13 | TRBV3-1/TRBV3-2 | ASSLHGQGQETQY
NA | 11 | TRBV27 | ASSLSVDQPQH
once | 13 | TRBV19 | ASISWTGIRGELF
NA | 14 | TRBV4-2 | ASSQVGLAGGQDQY
NA | 14 | TRBV6-5 | ASSSPALKGNYGYT
NA | 12 | TRBV6-5 | ASSSGRVEETQY
NA | 10 | TRBV12-3/TRBV12-4 | ASSSTGVKLF
NA | 12 | TRBV5-1 | ASSLQPTNEKLF
NA | 13 | TRBV5-1 | ASSDQGTSNSPLH
NA | 12 | TRBV7-8 | ASSRPRGLVEQY
many | 12 | TRBV5-1 | ASSFERARTEAF
NA | 13 | TRBV6-5 | ASSGGSSYNSPLH
NA | 10 | TRBV29-1 | SVYTGNYGYT
NA | 13 | TRBV5-1 | ASSPITGMNTEAF
NA | 12 | TRBV7-2 | ASSLFGQGWGYT
NA | 14 | TRBV10-2 | ASLGTSGRGPYEQY
NA | 11 | TRBV11-2 | ASSSEQGAEAF
NA | 10 | TRBV18 | ASSPDQDTQY
NA | 12 | TRBV7-9 | ASSLQAGQETQY
NA | 13 | TRBV6-2/TRBV6-3 | ASTPPTGDPSPLH
NA | 11 | TRBV9 | ASSVGDGNTIY
NA | 13 | TRBV5-1 | ASSLSGGNSYEQY
NA | 12 | TRBV11-2 | ASSFLGSSYEQY